This TCR beta chain was found in a study of beta chain features in type 1 diabetes. Study-level information: Age, gender, cell numbers and subset yield matched between patients and controls.

All of the sorted populations showed purity greater than 98%. Findings of the study overall: In every one of the four CD4+ subsets, TCRB CDR3s were moderately but significantly shorter in Type 1 diabetes patients.

On this clone itself: As yet, its antigen is unknown.

Expressed TCRB transcripts were sequenced because the isolated RNA had all been reverse transcribed beforehand. The average output of naive, central memory and regulatory T cell samples was a few million reads. The repertoire was sequenced with immunoSEQ multiplex PCR; TCRdb's copy has only in-frame clones and lacks some. This sample yields more than 250,000 clones, of which about 20% are seen a single time; roughly 0.028% belongs to the top ten. With 4 bases clipped from V and 9 bases from J, the junction kept 10 bases outside the gene matches. From germline, CDR1 is SEHNR and CDR2 FQNEAQ (reference sequence). The CDR3 is made up of 16 amino acids.

The material sequenced was naive CD4+ T cells from blood. The source of this sequence is a woman between 40 and 50 years old with type 1 diabetes. This rearrangement joins TRBV7-9 to TRBJ1-6; 9 nucleotides match TRBD1. The CDR3 spells CASSSGGGTGRSPLHF. The CDR3, as DNA: TGTGCCAGCAGCTCAGGGGGGGGGACAGGGCGTTCACCCCTCCACTTT.